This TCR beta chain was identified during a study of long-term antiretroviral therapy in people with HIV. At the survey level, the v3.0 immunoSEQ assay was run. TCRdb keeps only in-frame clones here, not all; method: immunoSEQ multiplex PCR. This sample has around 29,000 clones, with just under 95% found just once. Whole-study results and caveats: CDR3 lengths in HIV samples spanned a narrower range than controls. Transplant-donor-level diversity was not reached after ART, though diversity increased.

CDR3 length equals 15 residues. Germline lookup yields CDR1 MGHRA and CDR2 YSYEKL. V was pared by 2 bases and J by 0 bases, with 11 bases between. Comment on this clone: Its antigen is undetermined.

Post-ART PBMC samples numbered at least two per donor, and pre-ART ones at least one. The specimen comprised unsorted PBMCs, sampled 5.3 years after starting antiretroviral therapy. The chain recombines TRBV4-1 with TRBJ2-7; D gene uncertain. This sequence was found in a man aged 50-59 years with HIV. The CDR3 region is CASSQQSSSSYEQYF. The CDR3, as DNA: TGCGCCAGCAGCCAACAATCCAGTAGCTCCTACGAGCAGTACTTC.